Below, 9 T cell receptor beta chains from the same sample are listed, as sequenced in a study of response to subunit inactivated influenza vaccine listed by TCRdb under 2018. Preparation of the library involved RT-PCR. TCRdb names Illumina HiSeq 2500 as the instrument used. TCRdb reworked the public reads: Q25 trimming with fastp, MiXCR clone assembly, productive beta chains retained. Identical CDR3 proteins give one entry, which carries the most common genes and DNA. For this sample the table gives 400,000 to 650,000 distinct CDR3 sequences, of which approximately 7.2% were detected only once. The ten largest clones capture roughly 14% of the sample. Sample: PBMCs from blood, taken 23 months after vaccination. The source is a man between 50 and 69 years old who received an inactivated influenza vaccine. Donor details come from another sample of the same person, matched by shared clones.

The table lists this clonotype with many counts. The chain employs TRBV20-1 and TRBJ1-5; 7 nucleotides agree with TRBD1. CDR1 DFQATT and CDR2 SNEGSKA come from the germline V gene (reference sequence). Unmatched junction bases numbered 8, after V lost 5 bases and J lost 7 bases. The CDR3 is made up of 13 amino acids. The CDR3 bases are TGCAGTGCTCCGGGACAGCCGGACCAGCCCCAGCATTTT. This gives the protein CSAPGQPDQPQHF.

In this sample, this clonotype turned up a few times. The rearrangement uses TRBV20-1 and TRBJ2-3, with 8 bases identical to TRBD1. Germline loops: CDR1 DFQATT, CDR2 SNEGSKA (reference sequence). V gave up 4 bases and J gave up 2 bases; unmatched junction bases: 5. The CDR3 contains 14 residues. CDR3 coding DNA: TGCAGTGCTACTCGGACAGGGATCACAGATACGCAGTATTTT. This sequence encodes CSATRTGITDTQYF.

This clonotype has just a few counts. The V gene is TRBV12-3 or TRBV12-4, the J gene TRBJ1-2; 10 positions match TRBD1. V dropped 5 bases and J dropped 6; count of bases not matched to a gene: 9. The CDR3 length is 15 residues. Here the CDR3 reads CASSPTGTGVDGYTF. CDR3 nucleotides: TGTGCCAGCAGTCCCACCGGGACAGGGGTGGATGGCTACACCTTC.

This clonotype was observed at least ten times. The chain combines TRBV20-1 with TRBJ1-2; 8 bases align to TRBD1. CDR3 length: 13 residues. CDR1 and CDR2 (germline): DFQATT, SNEGSKA (reference sequence). After removal of 5 bases from V and 0 bases from J, the junction contained 2 bases not matched to a gene. CDR3 region: CSAWDRSNYGYTF. The CDR3 DNA is TGCAGTGCTTGGGACAGGTCTAACTATGGCTACACCTTC.

The chain uses TRBV20-1 and TRBJ1-2; TRBD1 is a possible D gene (6 bases). The CDR3 loop spans 13 amino acids. V was trimmed by 5 bases and J by 0 bases, leaving 10 bases between them. Germline values: CDR1 DFQATT, CDR2 SNEGSKA (reference sequence). The CDR3 DNA is TGCAGTGCTCTGGACAGAACTAACTATGGCTACACCTTC. Translating it yields CSALDRTNYGYTF.

This clonotype occurred a few times. The chain links TRBV7-8 to TRBJ1-1, with D maybe TRBD1 (6 bases). V was pared by 5 bases and J by 7 bases, with 20 bases between. CDR3 length: 15 residues. Germline CDR1 is SGHVS and CDR2 is FQNEAQ. In DNA, the CDR3 is TGTGCCAGCAGCGGCGCTAGGCGGGACACTCTTGAAGCTTTCTTT. It is translated as CASSGARRDTLEAFF.

There are many counts of this clonotype. V usage is TRBV5-1 and J usage is TRBJ2-1, with TRBD2 matching 7 bases. V was clipped by 5 bases and J by 0 bases; unmatched bases: 17. Germline CDR1 is SGHRS and CDR2 is YFSETQ. The CDR3 is 19 residues long. Here the CDR3 DNA reads TGCGCCAGCAGTTTCGATCGGCTAGCGGCCTTGAGCTCCTACAATGAGCAGTTCTTC. Protein: CASSFDRLAALSSYNEQFF.

This clonotype came up once. CDR3 sequence (DNA): TGCGCCAGCAGCTTAGATTCCGCCCGCACAGATACGCAGTATTTT. Translating it yields CASSLDSARTDTQYF. The chain combines TRBV5-1 with TRBJ2-3, with D uncertain. The CDR3 consists of 15 residues. Germline loops: CDR1 SGHRS, CDR2 YFSETQ. The germline V and J ends were trimmed by 2 bases and 1 base, with 11 bases remaining between them.

This clonotype was seen a few times. This chain connects TRBV9 to TRBJ2-3; 11 bases match TRBD2. The CDR3 covers 16 residues. V shed 3 bases, J shed 4 bases, and the junction held 7 bases outside the gene matches. The germline gives CDR1 SGDLS, CDR2 YYNGEE. The CDR3 reads CASSATLAGAADTQYF. The CDR3 DNA sequence: TGTGCCAGCAGCGCAACACTAGCGGGGGCCGCAGATACGCAGTATTTT. Based on the CDR3 plus reference TRBV9 and TRBJ2-3, the full variable domain is DSGVTQTPKHLITATGQRVTLRCSPRSGDLSVYWYQQSLDQGLQFLIQYYNGEERAKGNILERFSAQQFPDLHSELNLSSLELGDSALYFCASSATLAGAADTQYFGPGTRLTVL.